This T cell receptor (beta chain) was recorded in a study of cytomegalovirus exposure and HLA in healthy donors (dated by TCRdb to 2016 to 2017). Broadly, across the study: A later analysis indicated that the 120 validation repertoires were generated on the platform also employed for the approximately 700 repertoires of the first cohort. The study was designed to test whether signatures of past pathogen exposure could be identified by cataloging public T cell receptors. To predict cytomegalovirus infection status, the study combined high-throughput TCR immunosequencing, statistical association of individual TCRs with disease status, and machine learning. In addition to the first cohort of several hundred subjects, a separate validation cohort of under 150 different subjects was used.

Libraries were built with the immunoSEQ multiplex PCR assay. Under the source paper's analysis protocol: A statistical classification framework was built for diagnosing cytomegalovirus status from the catalog of TCR beta chain sequences. Entries here come from immuneACCESS through TCRdb and include only in-frame sequences with V and J called. Some clones fail to appear in such tables; in the studies checked, an unresolved V gene covers under half of the shortfall, and the cause of the remainder is unknown. V, J and clone size reflect that table, while D and trimming were determined from the DNA. This sample lists fewer than 150,000 clones; around nine tenths were detected once. Of the sample, about 7.9% is held by the ten largest clones. Findings and caveats that apply to the study as a whole: Subsequent analysis determined that TCRs grouped into clusters in the first cohort also showed a tendency toward co-occurrence across the 120 validation repertoires, and about 93% of cluster scores exceeded 0. Most TCR sequences were observed very rarely across donors, whereas some public TCRs were present in many individuals. In both the original and validation cohorts, the classifier was reported to diagnose cytomegalovirus status with high specificity and sensitivity. A total of fewer than 200 TCR beta chains were listed by the study as associated with cytomegalovirus. A later analysis lacked HLA typing for the validation cohort, so it scored co-occurrence in that cohort across all 110 or so repertoires. It was suggested by the authors that the approach could potentially be generalized to other disease states and immunological phenotypes. A few of the identified cytomegalovirus-associated TCR beta chains were confirmed in vitro to be specific for cytomegalovirus antigens.

A note on this clone: Its specific antigen is unknown. No much larger clone is present one base from it, and per-base qualities are unavailable.

Donors formed part of the validation cohort, which comprised approximately 130 subjects and was distinct from the first cohort of over 500 subjects. V loses 6 bases, J loses 0 bases, and the germline ends lie 15 bases apart. In the germline V gene (reference sequence), CDR1 corresponds to LNHDA and CDR2 to SQIVND. Inclusive of the bounding cysteine and phenylalanine, the CDR3 is 16 residues long. Only CDR3 DNA is held: 48 bases, read in frame from base 1. The sample taken for sequencing was PBMCs. Rearrangement joined TRBV19 to TRBJ2-1; 6 matching bases give a weak D call of TRBD2. The sequence derives from a woman between 18 and 29 years old in good health and CMV-seropositive. Here is the DNA: TGTGCCAGTAGGGCCCCGGGACTCCACTCCTACAATGAGCAGTTCTTC. This codes for CASRAPGLHSYNEQFF.